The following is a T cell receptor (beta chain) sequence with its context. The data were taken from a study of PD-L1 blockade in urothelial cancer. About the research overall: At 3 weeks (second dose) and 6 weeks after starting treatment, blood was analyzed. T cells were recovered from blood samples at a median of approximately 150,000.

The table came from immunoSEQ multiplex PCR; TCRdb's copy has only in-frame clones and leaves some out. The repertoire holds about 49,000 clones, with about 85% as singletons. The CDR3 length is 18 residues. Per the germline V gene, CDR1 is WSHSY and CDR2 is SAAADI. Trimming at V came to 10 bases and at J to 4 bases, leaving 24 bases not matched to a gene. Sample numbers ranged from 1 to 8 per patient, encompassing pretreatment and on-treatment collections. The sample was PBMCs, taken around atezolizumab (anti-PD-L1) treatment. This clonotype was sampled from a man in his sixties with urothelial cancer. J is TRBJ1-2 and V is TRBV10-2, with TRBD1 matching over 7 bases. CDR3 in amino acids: CATLADLGQPDGSYGYTF. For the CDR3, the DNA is TGCGCCACCCTAGCCGACCTGGGACAGCCGGATGGTTCCTATGGCTACACCTTC.